This T cell receptor beta chain emerged from a study of T cell responses to AZD1222 COVID-19 vaccine. Study-wide results and limits: AZD1222 recipients seropositive at baseline numbered only 5 or 6. Repertoire sampling occurred only after the peak T cell response. Most donors were white British and more were female, and clonal diversity was possibly underestimated. Compared with day 0, the breadth and depth of the Spike-specific TCR repertoire rose significantly after two doses of AZD1222.

Sequencing was performed with immunoSEQ multiplex PCR; in TCRdb, only in-frame clones are kept and a portion is missing. Counted here are 150,000 or so clones, 80% to 95% occurring once; the ten biggest clones make up 5% to 6.5%. The ends were cut back, 2 bases at V and 5 bases at J, with 16 bases in the middle. CDR1 is SGDLS, CDR2 YYNGEE, per germline. This CDR3 region has 15 residues. For this clone: The antigen remains undetermined.

The sample consisted of peripheral blood, taken 28 days after the second AZD1222 dose. The source of this sequence is an adult who received the AZD1222 COVID-19 vaccine. The chain is built from TRBV9 and TRBJ2-5, with a weak D call TRBD2 (6 bases). CDR3 sequence reads: CASSVTGGSGETQYF. The CDR3 nucleotides read TGTGCCAGCAGCGTGACTGGAGGGTCGGGGGAGACCCAGTACTTC.